The source of this T cell receptor (beta chain) is a study of CXCR3-negative and CXCR3-positive naive CD8 T cells. The CDR3 runs to 16 residues. TRB cDNA libraries were made by UMI-labeled 5' RACE. TCRdb re-called the 5' RACE reads; one entry per CDR3 protein, DNA not given. The table for this sample gives about 39,000 distinct CDR3 sequences. This chain uses TRBV21-1 with TRBJ2-1; absent DNA, TCRdb's TRBD2 call cannot be checked. TRBV21-1 is a known pseudogene. The sequenced material came from memory CD8+ T cells from blood. The source is a human donor in good health. Some clones in this sample may be carry-over from other donors' samples. CDR3 amino acids: CASRKGGTSGGGEQFF.